This TCR beta chain was documented in a study of T cell responses to AZD1222 COVID-19 vaccine. The method was immunoSEQ multiplex PCR; TCRdb's version includes in-frame clones alone and lacks a portion of them. The table shows 75,000 to 100,000 clones, with roughly 88% occurring only once. The trim removed 4 bases at V and 2 bases at J, leaving 6 bases unmatched. In germline, CDR1 is KGHDR, CDR2 SFDVKD. The length of the CDR3 is 16 residues. The chain employs TRBV24-1 and TRBJ2-3, with 9 bases that match TRBD2. The sequence was collected from an adult in good health. The sample consisted of peripheral blood, taken on day 0 of AZD1222 vaccination. The CDR3 spells CATSERLAENTDTQYF. CDR3 DNA: TGTGCCACCAGTGAGAGACTAGCGGAAAACACAGATACGCAGTATTTT.